This T cell receptor beta chain was obtained from a study of blood T cells in healthy people across ages (dated by TCRdb to 2014 to 2015). The study in broad terms: In model experiments, template switching captured roughly one uniquely barcoded TCR beta cDNA molecule for every two T cells. Using the same blood draw, the study looked at two additional independent replicas of 1 million unique cDNA reads for two donors, one aged 18 to 30 and the other aged 80 or older. Donors were grouped into four age groups: young (average 16 years), middle-aged (over 35), aged (around 66) and long-lived (approximately 78). To avoid experimental bias, donors of different ages were spread randomly across the sequencing lanes. The study measured age-related changes in TCR beta repertoire diversity using deep sequencing normalized with unique cDNA molecular identifiers. The study at large found these results: Because the CMV infection status of the donors was unknown, age-related changes in expanded clonotypes may potentially have been confounded. Because profiling used bulk unsorted PBMCs, naive and antigen-experienced compartments could not be compared conclusively. Estimates of total diversity based on one million sequenced T cells were regarded as lower bounds and as underestimates. The percentage of naive T cells measured by flow cytometry correlated strongly with observed TCR beta diversity. As age increased, observed TCR beta diversity per million T cells dropped in a roughly linear way, and a significant reduction was already evident by age about 40. The long-lived group showed more naive CD4+ T cells, fewer expanded clones and increased TCR diversity than the aged group, suggesting age selection.

Donors were under 40 systemically healthy Caucasian individuals from Russia aged roughly 6 to 90 years. Approximately 9.3 milliliters of peripheral blood were drawn from each donor into EDTA-treated Vacutainer tubes. Ficoll-Paque density-gradient centrifugation was used to isolate PBMCs, with at least 7 million obtained per sample. Trizol reagent was used to extract total RNA from PBMCs, with at least 6 micrograms per sample. For every donor, flow cytometry on a PBMC aliquot measured the percentage of naive CD45RAhigh/CD27high T cells. The library was obtained by 5' RACE. Data came from an Illumina HiSeq 2500. A second PCR of about 6 to 12 cycles was performed with a sample-barcoded 5' primer and a J-beta primer mix. Each TCR beta cDNA molecule received a unique molecular identifier from a template-switch 5' adaptor carrying 12 random nucleotides. Each sample yielded at least 3 million CDR3-containing paired-end reads. First-strand cDNA synthesis was performed from all RNA using the Mint cDNA synthesis kit, with priming by a TRBC-specific oligonucleotide. Following uracil-DNA glycosylase treatment, a first 18-cycle PCR with universal primers M1SS and BC2_uni_R was performed on all cDNA. The study's processing was this. For normalization, 1 million high-quality reads were randomly selected from each sample, with every read carrying a distinct molecular identifier. Instead of being binned into consensus sequences, reads that shared molecular identifiers were thrown out. MiTCR, run with a Q25 quality threshold and the strictest error-elimination algorithm, handled CDR3 identification, clonotype clustering and error correction. A nonparametric unseen species model with Euler transformation was used to estimate a lower bound on total TCR beta diversity. Using fastp trimming at Q25 and MiXCR clonotype assembly, TCRdb reanalyzed the public sequencing data and kept in-frame beta chains. Duplicate CDR3 protein sequences are folded into a single record with the most common DNA and genes. In this record, the V and J calls reflect TCRdb's handling and not the investigators' own analysis. This sample holds more than 800,000 distinct CDR3 sequences; more than 40% were observed only once. The top ten hold approximately 20% of the sample.

In the case of this clonotype: Its target antigen remains unknown. The junction shows a germline mismatch at one end, possibly a read error.

Including the terminal cysteine and phenylalanine, the CDR3 comprises 15 residues. Just CDR3 DNA is preserved here, 45 bases in frame from base 1. Per the germline V gene (reference sequence), PRHDT is the CDR1 and FYEKMQ is the CDR2. The sequencing sample was made of blood. The TCR comes from a woman aged 55 to 70 in good health. The receptor chain draws on TRBV13 and TRBJ2-7, with 10 junctional bases fitting TRBD1. The end of the DNA is better explained by TRBJ2-5, so the J call may be wrong. The CDR3 protein sequence reads: CASGLDRGLKKTQYF. The DNA sequence is given as TGTGCCAGCGGCTTAGACAGGGGGCTCAAGAAGACCCAGTACTTC.